This T cell receptor beta chain was captured by sequencing in a study of T cells after posttransplantation cyclophosphamide. Notes on the study in general: Later blood repertoires were often dominated by clones from the donor CD8+ memory compartment.

Generated by immunoSEQ multiplex PCR, the TCRdb table keeps only in-frame clones and is missing some. The specimen has tens of thousands of clones, none found just once. The length of the CDR3 is 15 residues. With 3 bases clipped from V and 5 bases from J, the junction kept 11 bases outside the gene matches. In germline, CDR1 is SGHNT, CDR2 YYREEE (reference sequence). This clone was recorded at least ten times. What it binds is not known. The rearrangement links TRBV5-4 to TRBJ2-7; 7 nucleotides align to TRBD1. The sample comprised PBMCs. The source of this sequence is a young man in good health and a related stem cell transplant donor. As DNA, the CDR3 is TGTGCCAGCAGCTCAGGGGGTTCGCGGTCGGACGAGCAGTACTTC. This translates into CASSSGGSRSDEQYF.